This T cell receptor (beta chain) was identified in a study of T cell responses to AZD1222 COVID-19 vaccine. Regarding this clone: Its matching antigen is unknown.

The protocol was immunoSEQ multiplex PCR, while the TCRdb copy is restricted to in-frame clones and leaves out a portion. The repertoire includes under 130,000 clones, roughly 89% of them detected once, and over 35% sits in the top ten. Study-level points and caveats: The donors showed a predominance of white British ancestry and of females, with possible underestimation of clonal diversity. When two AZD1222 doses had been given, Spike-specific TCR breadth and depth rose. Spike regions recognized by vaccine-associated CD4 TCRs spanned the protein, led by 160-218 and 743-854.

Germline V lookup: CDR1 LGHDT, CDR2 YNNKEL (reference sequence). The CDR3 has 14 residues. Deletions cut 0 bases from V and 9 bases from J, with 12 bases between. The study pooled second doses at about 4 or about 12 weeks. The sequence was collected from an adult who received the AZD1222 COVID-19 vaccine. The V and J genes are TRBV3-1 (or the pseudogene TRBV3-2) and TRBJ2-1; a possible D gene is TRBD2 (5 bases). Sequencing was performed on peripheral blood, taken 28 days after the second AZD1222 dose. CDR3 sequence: CASSQEIMRVEQFF. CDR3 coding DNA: TGTGCCAGCAGCCAAGAAATAATGAGGGTTGAGCAGTTCTTC.